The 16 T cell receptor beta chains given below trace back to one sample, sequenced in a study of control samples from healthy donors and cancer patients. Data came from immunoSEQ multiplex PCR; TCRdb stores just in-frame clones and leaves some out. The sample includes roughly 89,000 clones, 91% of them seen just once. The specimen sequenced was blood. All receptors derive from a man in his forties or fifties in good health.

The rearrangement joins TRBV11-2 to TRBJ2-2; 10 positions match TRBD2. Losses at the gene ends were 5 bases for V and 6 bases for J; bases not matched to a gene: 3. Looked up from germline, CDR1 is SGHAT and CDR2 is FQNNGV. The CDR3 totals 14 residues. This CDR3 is CASSLLAGPGELFF. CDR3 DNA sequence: TGTGCCAGCAGCCTACTAGCGGGGCCCGGGGAGCTGTTTTTT. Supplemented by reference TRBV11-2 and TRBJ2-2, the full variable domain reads EAGVAQSPRYKIIEKRQSVAFWCNPISGHATLYWYQQILGQGPKLLIQFQNNGVVDDSQLPKDRFSAERLKGVDSTLKIQPAKLEDSAVYLCASSLLAGPGELFFGEGSRLTVL.

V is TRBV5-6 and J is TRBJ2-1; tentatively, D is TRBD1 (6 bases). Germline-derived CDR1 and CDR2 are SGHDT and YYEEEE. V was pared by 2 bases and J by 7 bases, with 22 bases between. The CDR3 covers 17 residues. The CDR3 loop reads CASSLNTLRGWKNEQFF. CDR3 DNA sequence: TGTGCCAGCAGCTTAAACACCCTCAGGGGATGGAAGAATGAGCAGTTCTTC.

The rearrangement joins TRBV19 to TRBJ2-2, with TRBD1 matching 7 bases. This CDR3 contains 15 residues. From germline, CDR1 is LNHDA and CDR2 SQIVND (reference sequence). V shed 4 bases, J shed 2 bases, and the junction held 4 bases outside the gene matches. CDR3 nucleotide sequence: TGTGCCAGTAGTAAAGACAGGGTCAACACCGGGGAGCTGTTTTTT. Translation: CASSKDRVNTGELFF.

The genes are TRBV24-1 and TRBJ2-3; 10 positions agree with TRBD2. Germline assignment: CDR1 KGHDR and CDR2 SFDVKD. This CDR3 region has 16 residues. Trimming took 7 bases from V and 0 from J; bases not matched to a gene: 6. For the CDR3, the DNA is TGTGCCACCAGCTCCCTAGCGGGGGCGAGCACAGATACGCAGTATTTT. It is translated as CATSSLAGASTDTQYF.

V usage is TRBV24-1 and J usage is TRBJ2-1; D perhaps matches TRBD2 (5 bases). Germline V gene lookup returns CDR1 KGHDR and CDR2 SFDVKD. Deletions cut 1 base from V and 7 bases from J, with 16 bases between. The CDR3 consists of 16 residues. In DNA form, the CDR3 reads TGTGCCACCAGTGATTTTCCGGGTAGCGTCACGAATGAGCAGTTCTTC. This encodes CATSDFPGSVTNEQFF.

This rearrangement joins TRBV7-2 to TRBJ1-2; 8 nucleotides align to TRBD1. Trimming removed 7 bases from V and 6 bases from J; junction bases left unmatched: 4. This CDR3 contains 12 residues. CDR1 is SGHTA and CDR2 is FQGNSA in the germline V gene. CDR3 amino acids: CASIQTGDGYTF. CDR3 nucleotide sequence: TGTGCCAGCATCCAGACAGGGGATGGCTACACCTTC.

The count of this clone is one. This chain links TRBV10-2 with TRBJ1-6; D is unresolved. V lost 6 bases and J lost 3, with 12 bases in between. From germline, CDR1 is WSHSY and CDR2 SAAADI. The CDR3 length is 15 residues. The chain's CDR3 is CASRGEDGYNSPLHF. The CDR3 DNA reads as TGCGCCAGCAGAGGTGAGGACGGCTATAATTCACCCCTCCACTTT.

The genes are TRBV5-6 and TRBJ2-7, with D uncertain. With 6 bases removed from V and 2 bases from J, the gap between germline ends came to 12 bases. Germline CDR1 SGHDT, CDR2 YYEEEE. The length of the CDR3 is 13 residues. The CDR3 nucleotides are TGTGCCAGCACCCCGGGCGCCGCCTACGAGCAGTACTTC. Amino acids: CASTPGAAYEQYF.

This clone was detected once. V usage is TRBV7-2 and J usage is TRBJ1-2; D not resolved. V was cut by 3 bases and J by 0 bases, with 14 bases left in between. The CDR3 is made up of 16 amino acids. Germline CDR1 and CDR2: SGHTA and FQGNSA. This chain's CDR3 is CASSFNLRAANYGYTF. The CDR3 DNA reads TGTGCCAGCAGCTTTAATCTTCGGGCAGCTAACTATGGCTACACCTTC.

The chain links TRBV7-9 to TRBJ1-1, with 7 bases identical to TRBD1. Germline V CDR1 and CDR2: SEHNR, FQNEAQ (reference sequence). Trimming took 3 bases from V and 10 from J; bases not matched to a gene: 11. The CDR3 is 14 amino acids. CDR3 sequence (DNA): TGTGCCAGCAGCTTCGGAATCGGGGACAGCGGAGCTTTCTTT. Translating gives CASSFGIGDSGAFF.

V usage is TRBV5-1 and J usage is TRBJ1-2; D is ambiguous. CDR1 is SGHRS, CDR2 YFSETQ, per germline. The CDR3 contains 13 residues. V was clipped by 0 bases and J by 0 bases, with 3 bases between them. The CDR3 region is CASSLEANYGYTF. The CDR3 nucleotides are TGCGCCAGCAGCTTGGAAGCTAACTATGGCTACACCTTC.

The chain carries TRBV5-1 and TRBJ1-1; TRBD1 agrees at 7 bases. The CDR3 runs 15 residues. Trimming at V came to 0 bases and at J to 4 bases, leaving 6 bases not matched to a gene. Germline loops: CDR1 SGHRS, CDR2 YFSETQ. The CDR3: CASSLETGVGTEAFF. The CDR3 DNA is TGCGCCAGCAGCTTGGAAACAGGGGTCGGCACTGAAGCTTTCTTT. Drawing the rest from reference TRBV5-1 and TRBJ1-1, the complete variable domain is KAGVTQTPRYLIKTRGQQVTLSCSPISGHRSVSWYQQTPGQGLQFLFEYFSETQRNKGNFPGRFSGRQFSNSRSEMNVSTLELGDSALYLCASSLETGVGTEAFFGQGTRLTVV.

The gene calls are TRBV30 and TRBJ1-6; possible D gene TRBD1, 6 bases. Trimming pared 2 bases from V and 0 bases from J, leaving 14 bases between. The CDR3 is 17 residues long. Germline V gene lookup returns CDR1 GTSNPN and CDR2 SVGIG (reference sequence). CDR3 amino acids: CAWSKRAGVSYNSPLHF. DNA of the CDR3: TGTGCCTGGAGTAAGCGGGCAGGGGTCTCCTATAATTCACCCCTCCACTTT.

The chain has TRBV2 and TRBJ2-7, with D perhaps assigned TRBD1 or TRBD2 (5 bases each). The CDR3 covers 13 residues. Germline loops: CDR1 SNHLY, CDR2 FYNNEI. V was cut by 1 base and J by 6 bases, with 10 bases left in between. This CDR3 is CASSEGFGTEQYF. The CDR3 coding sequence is TGTGCCAGCAGTGAAGGGTTCGGGACCGAGCAGTACTTC. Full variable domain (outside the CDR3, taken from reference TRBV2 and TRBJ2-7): EPEVTQTPSHQVTQMGQEVILRCVPISNHLYFYWYRQILGQKVEFLVSFYNNEISEKSEIFDDQFSVERPDGSNFTLKIRSTKLEDSAMYFCASSEGFGTEQYFGPGTRLTVT.

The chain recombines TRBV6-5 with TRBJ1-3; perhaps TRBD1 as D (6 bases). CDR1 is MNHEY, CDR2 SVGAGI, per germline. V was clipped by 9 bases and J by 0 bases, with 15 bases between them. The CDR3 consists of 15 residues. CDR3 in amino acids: CASTGAFGSGNTIYF. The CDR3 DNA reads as TGTGCCAGTACGGGGGCGTTTGGCTCTGGAAACACCATATATTTT.

For the CDR3, the DNA is TGTGCCAGCAGTACTAGCACAGATACGCAGTATTTT. Residues: CASSTSTDTQYF. This chain connects TRBV12-3 or TRBV12-4 to TRBJ2-3; D unclear. The CDR3 covers 12 residues. V lost 5 bases and J 0 bases, leaving 3 bases between the germline ends.